This T cell receptor beta chain was obtained from a study of beta chain features in type 1 diabetes. Study findings and constraints: Patients with type 1 diabetes carried fewer insertions and had more deletions at their VDJ junctions.

The authors reverse transcribed all of the isolated RNA, so sequencing captured expressed TCRB transcripts. Profiled with immunoSEQ multiplex PCR; TCRdb holds only in-frame clones, not every one. The repertoire has approximately 250,000 clones, over 9.5% of them found once; the top ten carry approximately 0.03%. Germline CDR1 and CDR2: SGHTA and FQGTGA. This CDR3 has 16 residues. The trim removed 5 bases at V and 7 bases at J, leaving 13 bases unmatched. A few counts support this clone. The antigen is not known. This rearrangement joins TRBV7-3 to TRBJ2-7; 11 bases agree with TRBD2. This receptor was identified in a woman in her late teens or twenties in good health. Material for sequencing was naive CD4+ T cells from blood. For the CDR3, the DNA is TGTGCCAGCAGCCCCGGTCCTAGCGGGAGGCCCTGGGAGCAGTACTTC. Protein product: CASSPGPSGRPWEQYF. The complete variable domain, with remaining parts taken from reference TRBV7-3 and TRBJ2-7, reads GAGVSQTPSNKVTEKGKYVELRCDPISGHTALYWYRQSLGQGPEFLIYFQGTGAADDSGLPNDRFFAVRPEGSVSTLKIQRTERGDSAVYLCASSPGPSGRPWEQYFGPGTRLTVT.